These 11 T cell receptor beta chains share one sample of origin, sequenced in a study of shared clonotypes between healthy human individuals. TCRdb's copy holds only in-frame clones and misses some; the assay was immunoSEQ multiplex PCR. This repertoire shows over a million clones, roughly 96% found once; its top ten account for over 1%. The sample consisted of naive CD4+ T cells sorted from blood. As for subset: CD45RA+ positively selected. The receptors come from a man aged 30 to 39 in good health.

The genes are TRBV18 and TRBJ2-3; D call uncertain. Trimming cost V 3 bases and J 0 bases, with 10 bases left between them. The CDR3 covers 15 residues. Germline loops: CDR1 KGHSH, CDR2 LQKENI. For the CDR3, the DNA is TGTGCCAGCTCACCGGGATTATCTAGCACAGATACGCAGTATTTT. As protein: CASSPGLSSTDTQYF.

The chain employs TRBV6-6 and TRBJ1-2; possible D gene TRBD1, 6 bases. The CDR3 totals 14 residues. The germline CDR1 and CDR2 sequences are MNHNY and SVGAGI (reference sequence). V was pared by 5 bases and J by 3 bases, with 13 bases between. CDR3 DNA sequence: TGTGCCAGCAGTCAAGAACAGGGCTACTATGGCTACACCTTC. The encoded protein is CASSQEQGYYGYTF.

This clone was recorded only once. This chain connects TRBV19 to TRBJ2-3; a possible D gene is TRBD2 (6 bases). The CDR3 covers 17 residues. Germline CDR1 is LNHDA and CDR2 is SQIVND (reference sequence). Between the trimmed V and J ends, which lost 7 bases and 0 bases, there was a span of 20 bases. The CDR3 DNA is TGTGCCAGTATGGGATCGCGGGGTCGAAGTAGCACAGATACGCAGTATTTT. This translates into CASMGSRGRSSTDTQYF. The full variable domain, with the rest looked up from reference TRBV19 and TRBJ2-3, is DGGITQSPKYLFRKEGQNVTLSCEQNLNHDAMYWYRQDPGQGLRLIYYSQIVNDFQKGDIAEGYSVSREKKESFPLTVTSAQKNPTAFYLCASMGSRGRSSTDTQYFGPGTRLTVL.

About this clone: Within the sample, other DNA sequences also encode this same CDR3. This sequence joins TRBV5-1 and TRBJ2-3; a possible D gene is TRBD1 (6 bases). CDR1 SGHRS and CDR2 YFSETQ come from the germline V gene. V lost 3 bases, J lost 4 bases, and 12 bases lay in between. This CDR3 has 14 residues. The chain's CDR3 is CASSYIQGADTQYF. Written as DNA, the CDR3 is TGCGCCAGCAGCTATATACAGGGCGCAGATACGCAGTATTTT.

The V call is TRBV18, the J call TRBJ2-1; 9 bases align to TRBD1. J lost 8 bases, V lost 2 bases, and 4 bases had no gene match. CDR1 is KGHSH and CDR2 is LQKENI in the germline V gene. This CDR3 region has 14 residues. CDR3 coding DNA: TGTGCCAGCTCACCAGGGACAGGGTCCTATGAGCAGTTCTTC. This translates into CASSPGTGSYEQFF.

The chain carries TRBV11-2 and TRBJ2-7, with D possibly being TRBD1 (6 bases). Trimming removed 3 bases at V and 5 bases at J, with 17 bases between. In germline, CDR1 is SGHAT, CDR2 FQNNGV. The CDR3 is made up of 15 amino acids. The CDR3 bases are TGTGCCAGCAGCTTCTTCATCAGGGGTCGAGACGAGCAGTACTTC. Protein sequence: CASSFFIRGRDEQYF.

The chain combines TRBV6-1 with TRBJ2-7; D is ambiguous. Deletions cut 0 bases from V and 2 bases from J, with 14 bases between. Germline values: CDR1 MNHNS, CDR2 SASEGT. The CDR3 covers 16 residues. CDR3 in amino acids: CASSEAIGRSTYEQYF. The CDR3 DNA follows: TGTGCCAGCAGTGAAGCCATCGGGCGGAGCACCTACGAGCAGTACTTC.

This clone was counted a single time. Other nucleotide sequences in the sample specify the same CDR3. V and J are TRBV10-3 and TRBJ2-3, with D uncertain. The CDR3 has 12 amino acids. The germline V and J ends were trimmed by 3 bases and 1 base, with 2 bases remaining between them. Germline V CDR1 and CDR2: ENHRY, SYGVKD. CDR3 in amino acids: CAISEGTDTQYF. DNA for the CDR3: TGTGCCATCAGTGAAGGCACAGATACGCAGTATTTT.

V is TRBV4-1 and J is TRBJ2-7; TRBD1 is a possible D gene (5 bases). The CDR3 is 16 residues long. The V and J ends lost 5 bases and 6 bases respectively, with 23 bases between them. Germline V gives CDR1 MGHRA, CDR2 YSYEKL. The CDR3 DNA reads as TGCGCCAGCAGCTATTGGCCACACAGTGAAACAGGCGAGCAGTACTTC. Translation: CASSYWPHSETGEQYF.

J is TRBJ2-2 and V is TRBV5-4; 9 bases agree with TRBD1. The ends lost 2 bases at V and 0 bases at J; junction bases unmatched: 5. The V gene's germline CDR1 is SGHNT and CDR2 YYREEE (reference sequence). The CDR3 is 17 residues long. In DNA, the CDR3 is TGTGCCAGCAGCTTACAGGGGGCCCTATCGAACACCGGGGAGCTGTTTTTT. Protein sequence: CASSLQGALSNTGELFF.

The chain links TRBV11-3 to TRBJ2-1; D is uncertain. Trimming cost V 1 base and J 8 bases, with 9 bases left between them. CDR1 and CDR2 from the germline V gene are SGHNT and YENEEA. The CDR3 spans 13 residues. The CDR3 protein is CASSLGLGDEQFF. The CDR3 coding sequence is TGTGCCAGCAGCTTAGGTTTGGGCGATGAGCAGTTCTTC. The whole variable domain, filled in from reference TRBV11-3 and TRBJ2-1, reads EAGVVQSPRYKIIEKKQPVAFWCNPISGHNTLYWYLQNLGQGPELLIRYENEEAVDDSQLPKDRFSAERLKGVDSTLKIQPAELGDSAVYLCASSLGLGDEQFFGPGTRLTVL.